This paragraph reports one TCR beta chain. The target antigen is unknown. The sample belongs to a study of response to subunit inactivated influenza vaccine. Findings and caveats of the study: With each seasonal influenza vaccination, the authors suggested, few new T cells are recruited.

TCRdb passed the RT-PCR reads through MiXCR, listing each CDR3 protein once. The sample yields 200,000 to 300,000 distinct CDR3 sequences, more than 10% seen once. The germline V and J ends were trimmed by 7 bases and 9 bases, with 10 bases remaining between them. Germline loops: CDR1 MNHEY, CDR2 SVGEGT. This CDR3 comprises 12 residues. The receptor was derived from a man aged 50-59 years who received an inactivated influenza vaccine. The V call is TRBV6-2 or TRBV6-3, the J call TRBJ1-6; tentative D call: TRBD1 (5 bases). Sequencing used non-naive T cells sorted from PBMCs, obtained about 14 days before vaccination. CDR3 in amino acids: CASTLRGSPLHF. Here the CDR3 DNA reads TGTGCCAGCACCTTAAGGGGTTCACCCCTCCACTTT.